The clone carrying this T cell receptor beta chain showed up just a few times. The antigen is undetermined. Trimming left V 0 bases short and J 4 bases short, with 6 bases between. The CDR3 has 13 residues. CDR1 is LNHDA, CDR2 SQIVND, per germline (reference sequence). The data are from a study of glioma-infiltrating T cells after dendritic cell vaccination. The study, taken as a whole, reports: Only a small number of patients had complete blood and tumor samples.

Libraries were prepared by immunoSEQ multiplex PCR; TCRdb keeps only in-frame clonotypes and omits some of them. The sample yields some 46,000 clones, over 75% seen once. Time point reported: after dendritic cell vaccination, including at tumor progression/relapse. Blood PBMC samples: pre-vaccination, two weeks post third vaccination, and at tumor progression. The source is a human donor with glioblastoma. Sample: blood, taken after dendritic cell vaccination. The chain joins TRBV19 to TRBJ1-2; D is undetermined. The CDR3, as DNA: TGTGCCAGTAGTATAGATTCAGGCTATGGCTACACCTTC. Translated, it gives CASSIDSGYGYTF. The variable domain in full, with the rest retrieved from reference TRBV19 and TRBJ1-2, is DGGITQSPKYLFRKEGQNVTLSCEQNLNHDAMYWYRQDPGQGLRLIYYSQIVNDFQKGDIAEGYSVSREKKESFPLTVTSAQKNPTAFYLCASSIDSGYGYTFGSGTRLTVV.